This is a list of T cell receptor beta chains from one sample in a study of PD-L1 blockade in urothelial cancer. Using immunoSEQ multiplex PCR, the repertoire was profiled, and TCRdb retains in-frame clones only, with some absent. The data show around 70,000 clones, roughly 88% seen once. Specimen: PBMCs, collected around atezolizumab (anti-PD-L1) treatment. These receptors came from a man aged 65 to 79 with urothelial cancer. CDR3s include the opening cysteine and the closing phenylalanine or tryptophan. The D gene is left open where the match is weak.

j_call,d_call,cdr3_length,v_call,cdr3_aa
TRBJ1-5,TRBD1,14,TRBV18,CASSAQGAAQPQHF
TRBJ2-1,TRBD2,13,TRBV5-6,CASSLGLAGEQFF
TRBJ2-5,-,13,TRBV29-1,CSTRRGHQETQYF
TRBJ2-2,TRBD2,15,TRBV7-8,CASSSRLADTGELFF
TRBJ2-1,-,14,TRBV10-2,CASSGGAGSNEQFF
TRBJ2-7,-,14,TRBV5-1,CASSLGSVAYEQYF
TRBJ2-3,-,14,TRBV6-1,CASSVGGSTDTQYF
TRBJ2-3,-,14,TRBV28,CASSLGGAEDTQYF
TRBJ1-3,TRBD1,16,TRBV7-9,CASSYPGQSAGNTIYF
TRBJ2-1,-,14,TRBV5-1,CASSFGSFYNEQFF
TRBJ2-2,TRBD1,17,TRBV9,CASSVAGDRVLTGELFF
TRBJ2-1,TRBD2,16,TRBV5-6,CASSTTAGGLYNEQFF
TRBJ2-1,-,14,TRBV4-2,CASSPRTSPSEQFF
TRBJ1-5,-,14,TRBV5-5,CASSAGVSNQPQHF
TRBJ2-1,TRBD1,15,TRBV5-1,CASSLAGDRGGEQFF
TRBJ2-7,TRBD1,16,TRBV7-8,CASSLTEGQGPYEQYF
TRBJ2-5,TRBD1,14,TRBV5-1,CASSQGQLQETQYF
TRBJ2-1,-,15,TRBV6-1,CASRGAALGYNEQFF
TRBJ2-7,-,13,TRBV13,CASSYTNNYEQYF
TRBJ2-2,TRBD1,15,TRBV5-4,CASSLWGQGSGELFF
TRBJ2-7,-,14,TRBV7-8,CASSSVSTMREQYF
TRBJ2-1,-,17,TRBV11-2,CASSLGRPNLSYNEQFF
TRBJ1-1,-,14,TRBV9,CASSVDGGNTEAFF
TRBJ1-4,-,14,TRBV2,CASSVTVDNEKLFF
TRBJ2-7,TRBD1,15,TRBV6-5,CASSYVQGASYEQYF
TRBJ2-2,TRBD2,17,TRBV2,CASSSTSGSVYTGELFF
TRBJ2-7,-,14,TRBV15,CATSRDKGSYEQYF
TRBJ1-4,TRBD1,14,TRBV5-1,CASSPGGIYEKLFF
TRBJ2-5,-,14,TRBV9,CASSVVGGRETQYF
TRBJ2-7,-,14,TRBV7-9,CASSLAGQGYEQYF
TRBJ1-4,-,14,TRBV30,CAWSPWQVDEKLFF
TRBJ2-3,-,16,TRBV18,CASSPGSHSHIATQYF
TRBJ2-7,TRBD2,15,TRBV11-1,CASSLGGGITYEQYF
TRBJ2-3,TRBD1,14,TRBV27,CASSRTGLADTQYF
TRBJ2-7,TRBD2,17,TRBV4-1,CASSQDGGGLAGYEQYF
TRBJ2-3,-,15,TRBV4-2,CASSQGGGNTDTQYF
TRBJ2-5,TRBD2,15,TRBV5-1,CASSPEGLAGGAQYF
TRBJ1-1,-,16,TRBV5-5,CASSTGGTYMNTEAFF
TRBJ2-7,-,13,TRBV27,CASSRDNSYEQYF
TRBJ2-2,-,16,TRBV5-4,CASSLFGGGITGELFF
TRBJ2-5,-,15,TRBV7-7,CASSPREGRQETQYF
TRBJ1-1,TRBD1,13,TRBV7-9,CASSPGQGTEAFF
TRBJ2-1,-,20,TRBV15,CATSRERQGAFLAGDNEQFF
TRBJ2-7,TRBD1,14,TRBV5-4,CASSLQGVTYEQYF
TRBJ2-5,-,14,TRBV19,CASTSSSAQETQYF
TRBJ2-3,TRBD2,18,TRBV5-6,CASSSLRTSGRVTDTQYF
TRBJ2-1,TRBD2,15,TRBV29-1,CSVGGAGLAGVEQFF
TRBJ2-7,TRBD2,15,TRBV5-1,CASSFFTSGAYEQYF
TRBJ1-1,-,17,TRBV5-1,CASSSRTIGGTNTEAFF
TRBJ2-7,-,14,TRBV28,CASSASGQLYEQYF
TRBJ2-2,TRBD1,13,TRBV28,CASIVQGTGELFF
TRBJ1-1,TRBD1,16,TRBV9,CASSVTPTGINTEAFF
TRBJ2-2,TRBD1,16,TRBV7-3,CASSLTGTGYTGELFF
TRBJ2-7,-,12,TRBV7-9,CASSLAFGEQYF
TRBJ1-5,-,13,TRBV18,CASADSGNQPQHF
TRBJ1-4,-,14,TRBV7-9,CASSSATGYEKLFF